This TCR beta chain came from a study of T cell responses to AZD1222 COVID-19 vaccine. Study-level results: The CD4 TCRs associated with vaccination extended across spike and predominated at 160-218 and 743-854. The study sampled repertoires only after the peak T cell response. Seropositive status at baseline applied to only a handful of AZD1222 recipients. After two AZD1222 doses, spike-specific TCR breadth and depth rose versus day 0.

This clone was detected a few times. Its antigen is as yet unknown. CDR3 size: 15 residues. Trimming cost V 5 bases and J 0 bases, with 10 bases left between them. In germline, CDR1 is LNHDA, CDR2 SQIVND (reference sequence). The method was immunoSEQ multiplex PCR; TCRdb's version includes in-frame clones alone and lacks a portion of them. The sample has 150,000 to 200,000 clones; roughly nine tenths are singletons. The chain employs TRBV19 and TRBJ1-4; no clear D gene. The sequence was collected from an adult in good health. This specimen consisted of peripheral blood, obtained on day 0 of AZD1222 vaccination. The CDR3 DNA follows: TGTGCCAGTAGTGGAGGCAGAGCAACTAATGAAAAACTGTTTTTT. This codes for CASSGGRATNEKLFF.